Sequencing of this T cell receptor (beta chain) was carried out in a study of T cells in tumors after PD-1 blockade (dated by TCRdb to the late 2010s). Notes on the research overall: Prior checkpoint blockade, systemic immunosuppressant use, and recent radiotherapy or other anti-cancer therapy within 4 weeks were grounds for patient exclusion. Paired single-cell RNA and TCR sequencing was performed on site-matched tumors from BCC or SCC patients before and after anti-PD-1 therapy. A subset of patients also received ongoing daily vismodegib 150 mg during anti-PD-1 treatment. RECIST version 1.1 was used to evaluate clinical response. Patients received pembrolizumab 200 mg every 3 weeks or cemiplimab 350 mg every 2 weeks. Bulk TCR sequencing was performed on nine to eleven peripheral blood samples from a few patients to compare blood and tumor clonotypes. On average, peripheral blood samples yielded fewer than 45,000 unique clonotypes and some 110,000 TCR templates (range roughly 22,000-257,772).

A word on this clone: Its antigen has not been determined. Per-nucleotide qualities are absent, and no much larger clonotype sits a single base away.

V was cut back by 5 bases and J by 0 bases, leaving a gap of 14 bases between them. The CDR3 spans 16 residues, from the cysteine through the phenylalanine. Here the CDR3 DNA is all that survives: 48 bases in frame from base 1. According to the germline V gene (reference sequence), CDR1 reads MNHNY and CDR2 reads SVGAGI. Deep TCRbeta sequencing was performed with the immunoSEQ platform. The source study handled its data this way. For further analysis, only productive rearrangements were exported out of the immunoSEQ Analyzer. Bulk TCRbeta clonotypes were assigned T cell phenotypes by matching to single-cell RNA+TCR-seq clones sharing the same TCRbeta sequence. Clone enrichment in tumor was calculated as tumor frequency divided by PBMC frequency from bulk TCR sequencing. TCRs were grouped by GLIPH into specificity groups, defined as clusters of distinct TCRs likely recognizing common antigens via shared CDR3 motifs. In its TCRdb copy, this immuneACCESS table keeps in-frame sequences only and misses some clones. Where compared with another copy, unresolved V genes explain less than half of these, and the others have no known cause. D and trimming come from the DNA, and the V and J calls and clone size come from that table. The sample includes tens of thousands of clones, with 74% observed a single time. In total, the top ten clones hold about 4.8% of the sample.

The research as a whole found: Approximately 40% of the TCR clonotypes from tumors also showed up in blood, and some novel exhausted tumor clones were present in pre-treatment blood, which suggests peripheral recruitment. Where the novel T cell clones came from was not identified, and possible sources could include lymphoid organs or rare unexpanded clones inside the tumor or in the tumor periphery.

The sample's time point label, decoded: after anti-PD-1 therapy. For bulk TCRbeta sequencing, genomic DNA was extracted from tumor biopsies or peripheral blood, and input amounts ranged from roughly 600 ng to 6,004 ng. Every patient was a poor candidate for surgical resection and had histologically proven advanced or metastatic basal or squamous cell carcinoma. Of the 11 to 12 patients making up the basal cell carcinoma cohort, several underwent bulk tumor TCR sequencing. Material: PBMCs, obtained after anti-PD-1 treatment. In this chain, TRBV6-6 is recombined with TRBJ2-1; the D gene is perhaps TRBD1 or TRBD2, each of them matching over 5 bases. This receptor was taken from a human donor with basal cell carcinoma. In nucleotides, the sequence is TGTGCCAGCAGTCCCCTAGAGGGGACCTCCTACAATGAGCAGTTCTTC. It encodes CASSPLEGTSYNEQFF.